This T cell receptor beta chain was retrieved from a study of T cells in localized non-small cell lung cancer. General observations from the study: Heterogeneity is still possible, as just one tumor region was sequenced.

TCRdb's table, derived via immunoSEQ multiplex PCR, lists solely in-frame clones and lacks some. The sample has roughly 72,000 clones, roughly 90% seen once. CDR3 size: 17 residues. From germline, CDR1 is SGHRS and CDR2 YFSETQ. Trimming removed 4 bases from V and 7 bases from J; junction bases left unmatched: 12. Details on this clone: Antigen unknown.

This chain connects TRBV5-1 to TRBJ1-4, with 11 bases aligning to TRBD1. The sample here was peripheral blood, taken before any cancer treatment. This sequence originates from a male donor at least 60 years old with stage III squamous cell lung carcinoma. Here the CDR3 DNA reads TGCGCCAGCAGCGGCCCCGGGACAGGGGGATTCAGTGAAAAACTGTTTTTT. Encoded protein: CASSGPGTGGFSEKLFF. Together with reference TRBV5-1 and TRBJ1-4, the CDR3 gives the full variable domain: KAGVTQTPRYLIKTRGQQVTLSCSPISGHRSVSWYQQTPGQGLQFLFEYFSETQRNKGNFPGRFSGRQFSNSRSEMNVSTLELGDSALYLCASSGPGTGGFSEKLFFGSGTQLSVL.